Listed below are T cell receptor beta chains from one sample, sequenced in a study of T cells in Graves' hyperthyroidism and ophthalmopathy. Via MiXCR, TCRdb re-called the multiplex PCR reads, giving one row per CDR3 protein. The sample lists roughly 700,000 distinct CDR3 sequences; around 16% were seen once. The specimen sequenced was blood. Receptors originate from a man in his fifties with Graves' hyperthyroidism. Both conserved end residues are part of each CDR3. The D gene is left open where the match is weak. Size is stated for part of the rows, as once, few or many counts, or as a class when the clone is expanded.

D gene	V gene	J gene	clone size	CDR3 protein	CDR3 DNA
NA	TRBV13	TRBJ2-5	NA	CASSLTGLPGGTQYF	TGTGCCAGCAGCTTAACCGGGCTCCCAGGCGGGACCCAGTACTTC
NA	TRBV12-3/TRBV12-4	TRBJ2-2	few	CASSEAGPYTGELFF	TGTGCCAGCAGTGAGGCCGGGCCGTACACCGGGGAGCTGTTTTTT
TRBD2	TRBV12-3/TRBV12-4	TRBJ2-5	many	CASSLARLAEMDQETQYF	TGTGCCAGCAGTTTAGCGAGGCTAGCGGAGATGGACCAAGAGACCCAGTACTTC
NA	TRBV10-3	TRBJ2-2	many	CAISESTNTGELFF	TGTGCCATCAGTGAGTCGACAAACACCGGGGAGCTGTTTTTT
NA	TRBV28	TRBJ2-7	NA	CASSLTTAEQYF	TGTGCCAGCAGTTTAACCACAGCCGAGCAGTACTTC
NA	TRBV5-6	TRBJ1-1	NA	CASSQVEWGTEAFF	TGTGCCAGCAGCCAGGTAGAATGGGGGACTGAAGCTTTCTTT
NA	TRBV10-2	TRBJ1-6	few	CASSETGNYASPLHF	TGCGCCAGCAGTGAAACAGGGAATTATGCTTCACCCCTCCACTTT
NA	TRBV7-9	TRBJ2-5	many	CASSPTVRETQYF	TGTGCCAGCAGCCCGACAGTTCGAGAGACCCAGTACTTC
NA	TRBV6-2/TRBV6-3	TRBJ2-7	NA	CASLRGRGFDEQYF	TGTGCCAGCTTGCGGGGCAGGGGGTTCGACGAGCAGTACTTC
TRBD2	TRBV28	TRBJ2-3	NA	CASSPWPSGKRGTDTQYF	TGTGCCAGCAGCCCCTGGCCTAGCGGGAAAAGGGGCACAGATACGCAGTATTTT
TRBD1	TRBV6-1	TRBJ1-1	few	CAGAGTGASNTEAFF	TGTGCCGGCGCCGGGACAGGGGCTTCGAACACTGAAGCTTTCTTT
NA	TRBV28	TRBJ2-2	many	CASRQATGELFF	TGTGCCAGCAGACAGGCGACCGGGGAGCTGTTTTTT
NA	TRBV12-3/TRBV12-4	TRBJ2-1	NA	CASTPEGVNELFF	TGTGCCAGCACCCCGGAGGGAGTCAATGAGCTGTTCTTC
TRBD2	TRBV28	TRBJ2-7	many	CASIEGGLGHEQYF	TGTGCCAGCATCGAGGGGGGACTAGGCCACGAGCAGTACTTC
TRBD1	TRBV5-1	TRBJ1-1	few	CASSLGPRTGVITEAFF	TGCGCCAGCAGCTTGGGCCCCCGAACAGGGGTTATCACTGAAGCTTTCTTT
TRBD1	TRBV10-3	TRBJ2-1	many	CAIRFSGTGYNEQFF	TGTGCCATCAGATTCTCCGGGACAGGGTACAATGAGCAGTTCTTC
NA	TRBV24-1	TRBJ2-1	once	CATSDFSSYNEQFF	TGTGCCACCAGTGATTTTAGCAGTTACAATGAGCAGTTCTTC
TRBD1	TRBV2	TRBJ1-1	NA	CASSGQGRNTEAFF	TGTGCCAGCAGTGGACAGGGAAGGAACACTGAAGCTTTCTTT
TRBD2	TRBV6-5	TRBJ2-1	NA	CASSIRLAVLSYNEQFF	TGTGCCAGCAGTATACGACTAGCGGTTCTCTCCTACAATGAGCAGTTCTTC
TRBD2	TRBV6-2/TRBV6-3	TRBJ2-1	few	CASSYLAGEEQFF	TGTGCCAGCAGTTACTTAGCGGGAGAGGAGCAGTTCTTC
NA	TRBV19	TRBJ1-5	NA	CASILQGSNQPQHF	TGTGCCAGTATCCTACAGGGAAGCAATCAGCCCCAGCATTTT